This TCR beta chain was captured in a study of T cells in Graves' hyperthyroidism and ophthalmopathy. The study's findings and limits: Most thyroid clonotypes expanded above 0.001 were also detected in blood.

Germline CDR1 LNHDA, CDR2 SQIVND (reference sequence). The CDR3 length is 15 residues. Trimming at V came to 3 bases and at J to 5 bases, leaving 7 bases not matched to a gene. The table lists this clonotype with many counts. Its antigen is still unknown. The study defined stable Graves' hyperthyroidism as no ophthalmopathy progression within 18 months. Diagnostic assessment was based on clinical symptoms, serum thyroxine and TRAb, thyroid ultrasound and orbital computed tomography. PBMCs stemmed from about 9.5 ml fresh peripheral blood. RNA transcripts were the template for amplifying TCR beta CDR3 regions. TCR CDR3 underwent first-round RT-PCR with the HTBI primer set. TCRdb re-derived calls from the multiplex PCR reads in MiXCR, one entry per CDR3 protein. This table has about 840,000 distinct CDR3 sequences, over 35% appearing once.

This TCR derives from a man aged 18 to 30 with Graves' hyperthyroidism. The chain is built from TRBV19 and TRBJ2-7; 10 nucleotides line up with TRBD1. The sample taken for sequencing was blood. The CDR3 region has the DNA TGTGCCAGTAGTATCCTTGGACAGGGGGGAAACGAGCAGTACTTC. Residues: CASSILGQGGNEQYF.